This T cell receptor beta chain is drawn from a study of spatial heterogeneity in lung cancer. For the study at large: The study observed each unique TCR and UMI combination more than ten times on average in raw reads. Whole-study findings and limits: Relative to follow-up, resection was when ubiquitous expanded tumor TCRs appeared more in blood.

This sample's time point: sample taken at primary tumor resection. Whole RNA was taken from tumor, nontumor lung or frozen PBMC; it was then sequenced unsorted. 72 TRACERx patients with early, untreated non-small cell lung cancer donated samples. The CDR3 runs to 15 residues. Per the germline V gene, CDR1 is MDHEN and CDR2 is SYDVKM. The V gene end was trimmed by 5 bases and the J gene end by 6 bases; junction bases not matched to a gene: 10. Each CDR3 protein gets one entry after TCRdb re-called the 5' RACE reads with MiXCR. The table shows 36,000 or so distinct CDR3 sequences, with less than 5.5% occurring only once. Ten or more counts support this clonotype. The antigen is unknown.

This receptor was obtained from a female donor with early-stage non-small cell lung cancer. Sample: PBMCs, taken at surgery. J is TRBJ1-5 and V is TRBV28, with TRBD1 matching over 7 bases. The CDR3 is CASSTPTGEGQPQHF. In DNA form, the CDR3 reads TGTGCCAGCAGTACCCCTACAGGGGAGGGTCAGCCCCAGCATTTT.